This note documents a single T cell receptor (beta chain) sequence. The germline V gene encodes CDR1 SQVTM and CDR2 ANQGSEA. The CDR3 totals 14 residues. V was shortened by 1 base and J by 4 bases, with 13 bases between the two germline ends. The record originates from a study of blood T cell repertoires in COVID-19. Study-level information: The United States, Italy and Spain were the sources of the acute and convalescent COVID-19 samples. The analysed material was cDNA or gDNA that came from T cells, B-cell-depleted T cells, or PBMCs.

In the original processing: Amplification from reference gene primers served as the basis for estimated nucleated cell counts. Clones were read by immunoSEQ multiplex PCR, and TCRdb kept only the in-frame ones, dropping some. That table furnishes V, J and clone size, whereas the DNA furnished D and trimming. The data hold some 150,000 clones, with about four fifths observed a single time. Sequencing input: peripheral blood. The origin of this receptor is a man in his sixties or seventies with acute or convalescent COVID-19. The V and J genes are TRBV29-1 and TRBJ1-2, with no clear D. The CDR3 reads CSVEAQDEGYGYTF. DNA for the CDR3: TGCAGCGTTGAAGCCCAGGATGAGGGCTATGGCTACACCTTC.